This note documents a single TCR beta chain sequence. With random hexamers, roughly 0.45 to 1 ug RNA was reverse transcribed. One entry per CDR3 protein results from TCRdb running MiXCR on the immunoSEQ multiplex PCR reads. The sample shows fewer than 250,000 distinct CDR3 sequences, roughly 92% of them seen only once. The sample originates from a study of CD8 T cells in Susac syndrome. Material: CD8+ T cells from PBMCs. The sequence came from a human donor with multiple sclerosis.

Here the CDR3 DNA reads TGTGCCAGCAGTTACCCCGGGACTAGCGGGGCGACCCAGTACTTC. Translation gives CASSYPGTSGATQYF. This rearrangement joins TRBV6-5 to TRBJ2-5, with 13 bases lining up with TRBD2. Per the germline V gene, CDR1 is MNHEY and CDR2 is SVGAGI. V dropped 2 bases and J dropped 7; count of bases not matched to a gene: 4. The CDR3 runs to 15 residues.